A selection of T cell receptor beta chains follows, all from one sample in a study of shared clonotypes between healthy human individuals. Clones were sequenced by immunoSEQ multiplex PCR, and TCRdb holds only the in-frame ones, with some missing. The table has 1,400,000 or so clones, approximately 98.5% seen once. Sequencing was done on a sample of naive CD4+ T cells sorted from blood. Every receptor here comes from a man younger than 40 in good health. The CDR3 runs from the conserved cysteine through the conserved F or W. The D gene is left open where the match is weak. Clone size is shown for a subset of rows, as once, few, many or a class of expanded clone.

NA,TRBV5-1,TRBJ2-6,NA,CASSSRPSGANVLTF,TGCGCCAGCAGCTCACGGCCCTCTGGGGCCAACGTCCTGACTTTC
NA,TRBV10-3,TRBJ1-1,NA,CAISEDRRGAFF,TGTGCCATCAGTGAGGACAGACGAGGAGCTTTCTTT
TRBD2,TRBV7-9,TRBJ2-1,NA,CASSLVGTSVNEQFF,TGTGCCAGCAGCTTAGTGGGGACTAGCGTCAATGAGCAGTTCTTC
TRBD2,TRBV4-3,TRBJ2-3,once,CASSQLAGGAIDTQYF,TGCGCCAGCAGCCAACTAGCGGGGGGGGCCATAGATACGCAGTATTTT
TRBD2,TRBV18,TRBJ2-7,NA,CASSPSVGGTSYEQYF,TGTGCCAGCTCACCATCGGTGGGAGGGACCTCCTACGAGCAGTACTTC
TRBD2,TRBV30,TRBJ2-7,NA,CACTPGLAAYEQYF,TGTGCCTGCACACCGGGACTAGCGGCCTACGAGCAGTACTTC
TRBD2,TRBV5-5,TRBJ2-1,NA,CASSTLAGGIEQFF,TGTGCCAGCAGCACCTTAGCGGGAGGGATTGAGCAGTTCTTC
TRBD1,TRBV5-4,TRBJ2-7,NA,CASSSGGQGKYEQYF,TGTGCCAGCAGCTCAGGCGGACAGGGGAAGTACGAGCAGTACTTC
NA,TRBV15,TRBJ2-7,NA,CATSILGSYEQYF,NA
TRBD2,TRBV28,TRBJ2-1,NA,CASSLASGGYNEQFF,TGTGCCAGCAGTCTTGCTAGCGGGGGTTACAATGAGCAGTTCTTC
TRBD1,TRBV10-1,TRBJ2-3,NA,CASSSEGQGVRSTDTQYF,TGCGCCAGCAGTTCCGAAGGACAGGGGGTGAGGAGCACAGATACGCAGTATTTT
NA,TRBV10-1,TRBJ2-7,NA,CASSDGDPTRAEQYF,TGCGCCAGCAGTGATGGTGACCCAACTCGGGCTGAGCAGTACTTC
NA,TRBV7-3,TRBJ1-1,once,CASSLSQANTEAFF,TGTGCCAGCAGCCTCTCTCAGGCGAACACTGAAGCTTTCTTT
TRBD2,TRBV2,TRBJ2-3,NA,CASSASGSGTDTQYF,TGTGCCAGCAGCGCCAGCGGGAGTGGCACAGATACGCAGTATTTT
NA,TRBV27,TRBJ1-5,NA,CASSFRVGSNQPQHF,TGTGCCAGCAGTTTTCGAGTAGGTAGCAATCAGCCCCAGCATTTT
TRBD1,TRBV28,TRBJ1-3,NA,CASRRDSSSSGNTIYF,TGTGCCAGCAGGCGGGACAGTTCGAGCTCTGGAAACACCATATATTTT
TRBD2,TRBV5-1,TRBJ2-3,NA,CASRSGTSGRALTDTQYF,TGCGCCAGTCGATCCGGGACTAGCGGGAGGGCCCTCACAGATACGCAGTATTTT
NA,TRBV7-9,TRBJ2-2,once,CASSIRQSTGELFF,TGTGCCAGCAGCATACGACAGAGCACCGGGGAGCTGTTTTTT
TRBD2,TRBV7-3,TRBJ2-1,NA,CASSPNLAGVEQFF,TGTGCCAGCAGCCCTAATCTAGCGGGAGTAGAGCAGTTCTTC
NA,TRBV15,TRBJ1-2,NA,CATSRNINGRDGYTF,TGTGCCACCAGCAGAAATATCAACGGGAGAGATGGCTACACCTTC
NA,TRBV25-1,TRBJ2-7,NA,CASSGDVSYEQYF,TGTGCCAGCAGTGGGGATGTCTCCTACGAGCAGTACTTC
NA,TRBV5-1,TRBJ2-7,NA,CASSLVQGIYEQYF,TGCGCCAGCAGCTTGGTCCAGGGGATCTACGAGCAGTACTTC
NA,TRBV19,TRBJ1-1,NA,CASSGGLVAEAFF,TGTGCCAGTAGTGGGGGCCTTGTCGCTGAAGCTTTCTTT
NA,TRBV18,TRBJ2-7,NA,CASSPQQVNEQYF,TGTGCCAGCTCACCCCAACAGGTCAACGAGCAGTACTTC
NA,TRBV5-1,TRBJ2-4,NA,CASMGSENIQYF,TGCGCCAGCATGGGGAGCGAAAACATTCAGTACTTC
NA,TRBV7-9,TRBJ2-7,NA,CASSLGASSSYEQYF,TGTGCCAGCAGCTTAGGGGCATCGAGCTCCTACGAGCAGTACTTC
TRBD2,TRBV18,TRBJ2-3,once,CASSSIPKRTSGSTDTQYF,TGTGCCAGCTCATCTATCCCTAAGAGGACTAGCGGATCAACAGATACGCAGTATTTT
TRBD1,TRBV30,TRBJ1-4,NA,CAWRVYGTGNNEKLFF,TGTGCCTGGAGGGTATACGGGACAGGGAATAATGAAAAACTGTTTTTT
NA,TRBV27,TRBJ2-3,NA,CASARGSHTDTQYF,TGTGCCTCAGCCCGGGGCAGTCACACAGATACGCAGTATTTT
NA,TRBV5-4,TRBJ2-7,NA,CASSPSHRERVYEQYF,TGTGCCAGCAGCCCATCACACAGGGAAAGGGTCTACGAGCAGTACTTC
NA,TRBV10-3,TRBJ2-7,NA,CAIKGDTGEQYF,TGTGCCATCAAGGGGGATACGGGGGAGCAGTACTTC
NA,TRBV7-2,TRBJ2-3,few,CASSFWGDTQYF,TGTGCCAGCAGCTTCTGGGGAGATACGCAGTATTTT
NA,TRBV28,TRBJ2-7,NA,CASSLYYEQYF,TGTGCCAGCAGCCTGTACTACGAGCAGTACTTC
NA,TRBV15,TRBJ2-3,NA,CATSTGLDRGADTQYF,TGTGCCACCAGCACGGGTCTCGATAGAGGGGCCGATACGCAGTATTTT
TRBD1,TRBV4-3,TRBJ2-7,NA,CASSQDLGTGRYEQYF,TGCGCCAGCAGCCAAGATTTAGGGACAGGGCGCTACGAGCAGTACTTC
NA,TRBV7-2,TRBJ2-1,NA,CASSFGGATYNEQFF,TGTGCCAGCAGCTTCGGGGGAGCCACCTACAATGAGCAGTTCTTC
NA,TRBV5-1,TRBJ2-2,once,CASSYDRPNTGELFF,TGCGCCAGCAGCTACGACAGACCGAACACCGGGGAGCTGTTTTTT
TRBD1,TRBV27,TRBJ1-2,NA,CASSTWEGAGGYTF,TGTGCCAGCAGTACCTGGGAGGGGGCAGGTGGCTACACCTTC
NA,TRBV11-2,TRBJ2-5,NA,CASSSQRGFVDLETQYF,TGTGCCAGCAGTTCGCAGAGGGGGTTCGTGGACTTGGAGACCCAGTACTTC
NA,TRBV18,TRBJ2-7,NA,CASSPLDRFEQYF,TGTGCCAGCTCACCACTCGACAGGTTCGAGCAGTACTTC
TRBD2,TRBV27,TRBJ2-7,NA,CASSLYPSGIEAYEQYF,TGTGCCAGCAGTTTATATCCTAGCGGGATTGAGGCCTACGAGCAGTACTTC
TRBD1,TRBV19,TRBJ1-2,NA,CASSGGQERVGYTF,TGTGCCAGTAGTGGCGGACAGGAGCGAGTTGGCTACACCTTC
TRBD2,TRBV5-1,TRBJ2-5,NA,CASSLPLAGTQETQYF,TGCGCCAGCAGCCTTCCTTTAGCGGGAACACAAGAGACCCAGTACTTC
NA,TRBV10-3,TRBJ1-1,NA,CAISDVKVRDTEAFF,TGTGCCATCAGTGATGTAAAGGTCAGGGACACTGAAGCTTTCTTT
NA,TRBV7-6,TRBJ2-3,NA,CASSRDSWLTDTQYF,TGTGCCAGCAGCCGGGACTCCTGGCTCACAGATACGCAGTATTTT
NA,TRBV20-1,TRBJ2-3,NA,CSAVPTDTQYF,TGCAGTGCCGTTCCCACAGATACGCAGTATTTT
NA,TRBV6-4,TRBJ1-1,NA,CASTGVDTEAFF,TGTGCCAGTACGGGAGTTGACACTGAAGCTTTCTTT
NA,TRBV7-7,TRBJ2-1,NA,CASSPEATRRNEQFF,TGTGCTAGCAGCCCGGAAGCGACGCGGAGGAATGAGCAGTTCTTC
TRBD1,TRBV19,TRBJ1-1,NA,CASSIQGVNTEAFF,TGTGCCAGTAGTATACAGGGGGTGAACACTGAAGCTTTCTTT
NA,TRBV10-3,TRBJ2-5,NA,CAISVLPVQETQYF,TGTGCCATCAGTGTTCTGCCAGTCCAAGAGACCCAGTACTTC